This T cell receptor beta chain was retrieved from a study of sequential checkpoint blockade in melanoma. About the research overall: Randomization was 1:1 between first-line nivolumab→ipilimumab and ipilimumab→nivolumab.

Only one count was recorded for this clone. Clones were sequenced by immunoSEQ multiplex PCR, and TCRdb holds only the in-frame ones, with some missing. The sample comprises some 5,100 clones, 60% to 80% of which are singletons, and almost 55% rests with the top ten. The treatment here: randomized to nivolumab then ipilimumab (arm A) or the reverse (arm B). Live CD3+CD8+ CD19− CD56− cells were sorted from PBMCs. This sequence originates from a human patient with melanoma. Some clones in this sample may be carry-over from other donors' samples. The sample here was CD8+ T cells sorted from blood (inferred from file names), taken from a patient given nivolumab and ipilimumab in sequence.

The CDR3, as DNA: TGCGCCAGCCTCGCTTTGGCAGGGGTTGGCTACACCTTC. Residues: CASLALAGVGYTF. The rearrangement uses TRBV10-1 and TRBJ1-2; D possibly corresponds to TRBD1 (6 bases). The germline V and J ends were trimmed by 8 bases and 7 bases, with 17 bases remaining between them. The CDR3 is 13 amino acids. Per germline, CDR1 WNHNN and CDR2 SYGVQD (reference sequence).